The present entry profiles one TCR beta chain with its context. This clone has just one count. There is no known antigen for this receptor. No quality values exist for individual bases; no much larger clone is one base distant. Reading from cysteine to phenylalanine, the CDR3 counts 15 amino acids. The sequence is cut down to CDR3 DNA, 45 bases in frame from base 1. The germline V gene specifies LGHNA as CDR1 and YNFKEQ as CDR2. V is pruned by 0 bases and J by 4 bases, leaving 1 base of the junction without a gene match. The trial excluded patients who had a history of autoimmune disease or who were on systemic immunosuppression. Peripheral blood for TCR sequencing was collected from all dose cohorts at baseline, on cycle 4 day 1, and on cycle 7 day 1. The samples were taken from a phase I, first-in-human, multicenter, open-label dose-escalation trial of ivuxolimab. Adults with locally advanced or metastatic melanoma, renal cell carcinoma, hepatocellular carcinoma or head and neck squamous cell carcinoma were enrolled in the trial. CD4+ and CD8+ T cells were sorted separately from peripheral blood before TCR sequencing.

Genomic DNA was extracted from sorted cells for sequencing of the TCRbeta CDR3 region. TCRbeta CDR3 regions were sequenced using the immunoSEQ Assay. TCRdb took over this immuneACCESS table, retaining in-frame rearrangements with V and J assigned. Such tables are incomplete; in checked studies, under half of the missing clones stem from an unresolved V gene, and the remainder is unexplained. Counted in this sample were about 70,000 clones; just over 85% of them appeared once. Roughly 8% of the sample is taken by the ten largest. The sample is drawn from a study of OX40 agonist ivuxolimab in advanced cancers. About the investigation overall: Ivuxolimab was an agonistic, fully human IgG2 monoclonal antibody directed against OX40 (CD134), a costimulatory receptor. The purpose of peripheral TCRbeta sequencing was to test whether ivuxolimab changed TCR sequence diversity and led to clonal T-cell expansion. Intravenous ivuxolimab was administered to patients every 2 weeks at six dose levels: 0.01, 0.1, 0.3, 1.5, 3 and 10 mg/kg. Partial responses were achieved by three dose-escalation patients, of whom one had hepatocellular carcinoma and two had cutaneous melanoma. In the dose-escalation cohort, roughly 80% of patients were male, and the mean age was roughly 60 years, with a range of roughly 20 to 85. The paper covers the monotherapy dose-escalation part of the phase I ivuxolimab trial, which included N of about 50 patients. Patients were allowed to have had prior anti-PD-1, anti-PD-L1 or anti-CTLA-4 therapy, and approximately 40% of the dose-escalation patients had previously received checkpoint inhibitors. Of the 50 to 55 patients in dose escalation, some 20 had hepatocellular carcinoma, approximately 15 had melanoma, 9 had renal cell carcinoma and 9 had head and neck cancer. Beyond this particular receptor, the publication reports: After ivuxolimab, CD8+ T cells had more expanded clones than CD4+ T cells on average. In the 0.1-3.0 mg/kg groups, partial responders were among the patients with the lowest normalized peripheral clonal expansion, particularly in CD8+ T cells. At doses of 0.1 to 3.0 mg/kg, clonal expansion of both CD4+ and CD8+ blood T cells was observed from baseline to week 6. Which antigens the clonally expanded peripheral T cells were specific for was not determined. Low levels of normalized T-cell clonal expansion were also seen in some patients who did not respond.

The receptor was derived from an adult with an advanced solid tumor such as melanoma, head and neck, liver or kidney cancer. The sample was CD4+ or CD8+ T cells sorted from blood, taken in a trial of the OX40 agonist ivuxolimab. The rearranged segments are TRBV4-2 and TRBJ1-5, with 9 bases aligning to TRBD1. The nucleotide sequence reads TGTGCCAGCAGCCAAGAGGGGACAGGGAATCAGCCCCAGCATTTT. It codes for CASSQEGTGNQPQHF.